The 10 T cell receptor beta chains below were found in one sample sequenced in a study of beta chain features in type 1 diabetes. The investigators reverse transcribed all of the isolated RNA, so they sequenced expressed TCRB transcripts. Data came from immunoSEQ multiplex PCR; TCRdb stores just in-frame clones and leaves some out. The sample consists of about 350,000 clones, around a fifth of them appearing once. The sample consisted of naive CD4+ T cells from blood. Receptor source: a woman between 18 and 30 years old in good health.

This clone was detected a few times. This chain links TRBV7-3 with TRBJ2-7; D may be TRBD2 (5 bases). CDR1 SGHTA and CDR2 FQGTGA come from the germline V gene. The CDR3 is made up of 13 amino acids. Trimming took 2 bases from V and 6 from J, leaving 11 bases between them. The DNA for the CDR3 is TGTGCCAGCAGCTTAGGTGGGAGAAGCGAGCAGTACTTC. This gives the protein CASSLGGRSEQYF.

The rearrangement links TRBV5-1 to TRBJ1-2, with D possibly TRBD1 on 5 matching bases. The ends were cut back, 0 bases at V and 6 bases at J, with 9 bases in the middle. CDR1 is SGHRS, CDR2 YFSETQ, per germline. The CDR3 extends over 13 amino acids. The chain's CDR3 is CASSLGGEDGYTF. In DNA form, the CDR3 reads TGCGCCAGCAGCTTGGGAGGGGAGGATGGCTACACCTTC.

CDR3 nucleotides: TGCGCCAGCAGCTTGGTGGCTAGCGGACAAAACATTCAGTACTTC. It encodes CASSLVASGQNIQYF. The rearrangement joins TRBV5-1 to TRBJ2-4; TRBD2 matches 7 bases. Germline CDR1 SGHRS, CDR2 YFSETQ. The trim removed 0 bases at V and 5 bases at J, leaving 5 bases unmatched. The CDR3 has 15 residues.

This clone was counted a few times. This chain uses TRBV25-1 with TRBJ2-7; possible D gene TRBD1, 6 bases. The CDR3 runs 12 residues. V dropped 8 bases and J dropped 4 bases, with 12 bases sitting between them. Germline V lookup: CDR1 MGHDK, CDR2 SYGVNS. The CDR3 region has the DNA TGTGCCAGCGGAGACAGGACATACGAGCAGTACTTC. Its translation is CASGDRTYEQYF.

The chain combines TRBV6-6 with TRBJ2-6; D not resolved. The CDR3 has 13 amino acids. CDR1 MNHNY and CDR2 SVGAGI come from the germline V gene (reference sequence). Trimming cost V 8 bases and J 0 bases, with 5 bases left between them. The CDR3 DNA sequence: TGTGCCAGCGCCAGCTCTGGGGCCAACGTCCTGACTTTC. Protein: CASASSGANVLTF.

This clone was picked up a small number of times. This sequence joins TRBV7-9 and TRBJ1-4; no clear D gene. The germline gives CDR1 SEHNR, CDR2 FQNEAQ (reference sequence). Trimming cost V 5 bases and J 7 bases, with 11 bases left between them. The CDR3 length is 13 residues. The CDR3 spells CASSRRFAEKLFF. The CDR3 DNA sequence: TGTGCCAGCAGCCGCCGGTTCGCTGAAAAACTGTTTTTT. Combining the CDR3 with reference TRBV7-9 and TRBJ1-4 gives the whole variable domain DTGVSQNPRHKITKRGQNVTFRCDPISEHNRLYWYRQTLGQGPEFLTYFQNEAQLEKSRLLSDRFSAERPKGSFSTLEIQRTEQGDSAMYLCASSRRFAEKLFFGSGTQLSVL.

This rearrangement joins TRBV4-2 to TRBJ1-4; TRBD1 matches 10 bases. With V trimmed by 8 bases and J by 0 bases, 9 bases remained unmatched. The germline V gene has CDR1 LGHNA and CDR2 YNFKEQ. The CDR3 consists of 17 residues. DNA of the CDR3: TGTGCCAGCCAGCCACGGGACAGGGGTGCAACTAATGAAAAACTGTTTTTT. Translated, it gives CASQPRDRGATNEKLFF.

This clone was detected a few times. The chain is built from TRBV7-2 and TRBJ2-3; TRBD2 is a possible D gene (5 bases). Per the germline V gene, CDR1 is SGHTA and CDR2 is FQGNSA. The CDR3 extends over 16 amino acids. Trimming shortened V by 1 base and J by 1 base, and 12 bases separated the two germline ends. The CDR3 protein is CASSLVGGPGTDTQYF. Written as DNA, the CDR3 is TGTGCCAGCAGCTTAGTCGGCGGGCCTGGCACAGATACGCAGTATTTT.

The chain employs TRBV9 and TRBJ1-2; no definite D call. The CDR3 sequence is 12 residues long. V was clipped by 4 bases and J by 4 bases, with 8 bases between them. Germline CDR1 is SGDLS and CDR2 is YYNGEE. The CDR3 bases are TGTGCCAGCAGCAAGTCCAGCTATGGCTACACCTTC. It specifies CASSKSSYGYTF.

A few counts support this clone. The rearrangement uses TRBV30 and TRBJ2-7; 7 bases agree with TRBD1. J was trimmed by 3 bases and V by 0 bases; bases with no gene match: 8. The CDR3 has 15 amino acids. Germline V gene data show CDR1 as GTSNPN and CDR2 as SVGIG (reference sequence). CDR3 sequence reads: CAWSVGPNRGYEQYF. The CDR3 DNA reads as TGTGCCTGGAGTGTAGGTCCAAACAGGGGCTACGAGCAGTACTTC.